This T cell receptor beta chain came from a study of immune cell composition in non-small cell lung cancer. Germline V gene sequence: CDR1 SNHLY, CDR2 FYNNEI. V was pared by 4 bases and J by 5 bases, with 12 bases between. CDR3 length: 14 residues. Normal lung was taken at the farthest possible site, at least 3 cm from tumour. The study's findings and limits: Squamous carcinomas (approximately 80%) more often had tumour-associated clones >0.5% than adenocarcinomas (33%).

The repertoire was sequenced with immunoSEQ multiplex PCR; TCRdb's copy has only in-frame clones and lacks some. The sample has around 15,000 clones; more than 60% are singletons. Note on this clone: Its antigen is unknown.

Separately, the same data were catalogued under a study of CD4 T cells in lung cancer. This second report adds: Neoantigen-specific CD4+ T-cell clones and TCRs were isolated from blood. Before giving blood, patients had received treatments including platinum chemotherapy, some also nivolumab or pembrolizumab. In vitro naive T-cell priming might explain some blood-derived responses.

V is TRBV2 and J is TRBJ1-5; no definite D call. Sample: non-adjacent lung tissue. The TCR sequence derives from a human donor with non-small cell lung cancer. The DNA of the CDR3 is TGTGCCAGCAGTGTAACTTACGGGGATCAGCCCCAGCATTTT. Translating it yields CASSVTYGDQPQHF.